The rows below give T cell receptor beta chains drawn from one sample of a study of shared clonotypes between healthy human individuals. Here immunoSEQ multiplex PCR was the method, and the copy in TCRdb shows in-frame clones only, minus some. The repertoire holds roughly 2.5 million clones, with approximately 90% as singletons. The sequenced sample was naive CD4+ T cells sorted from blood. These receptors were collected from a man between 18 and 35 years old in good health. Each CDR3 is given with its conserved first and last residue. The order of the fields is V gene, D gene, clone size, J gene, CDR3 protein, CDR3 DNA. D genes are given only for firm matches. Size tells how often a clone was seen (once, few, many) or the class of an expanded clone, and some rows leave it out.

v_gene: TRBV2; d_gene: TRBD1; abundance: .; j_gene: TRBJ1-2; CDR3aa: CASSSSGTGVGYTF; CDR3nt: TGTGCCAGCAGTTCTAGCGGGACAGGGGTTGGCTACACCTTC
v_gene: TRBV14; d_gene: .; abundance: .; j_gene: TRBJ2-6; CDR3aa: CASSQGARPSGANVLTF; CDR3nt: TGTGCCAGCAGCCAAGGGGCCAGGCCCTCTGGGGCCAACGTCCTGACTTTC
v_gene: TRBV15; d_gene: .; abundance: .; j_gene: TRBJ1-5; CDR3aa: CATSRAATQPQHF; CDR3nt: TGTGCCACCAGCAGAGCGGCCACACAGCCCCAGCATTTT
v_gene: TRBV5-5; d_gene: TRBD2; abundance: .; j_gene: TRBJ2-3; CDR3aa: CASSSAGVLAGGTDTQYF; CDR3nt: TGTGCCAGCAGCTCCGCGGGGGTCCTAGCGGGGGGCACAGATACGCAGTATTTT
v_gene: TRBV6-6; d_gene: TRBD1; abundance: .; j_gene: TRBJ1-2; CDR3aa: CASRTGLANYGYTF; CDR3nt: TGTGCCAGCAGGACAGGGCTCGCTAACTATGGCTACACCTTC
v_gene: TRBV5-1; d_gene: .; abundance: .; j_gene: TRBJ2-5; CDR3aa: CASRGESETQYF; CDR3nt: TGCGCCAGCAGGGGGGAGAGTGAAACCCAGTACTTC
v_gene: TRBV7-2; d_gene: TRBD1; abundance: .; j_gene: TRBJ2-1; CDR3aa: CASSLRGRIGDNEQFF; CDR3nt: TGTGCCAGCAGCTTAAGGGGGCGGATTGGAGACAATGAGCAGTTCTTC
v_gene: TRBV5-1; d_gene: .; abundance: .; j_gene: TRBJ1-5; CDR3aa: CASSSQGGSNQPQHF; CDR3nt: TGCGCCAGCAGCTCCCAGGGAGGGAGCAATCAGCCCCAGCATTTT
v_gene: TRBV18; d_gene: .; abundance: .; j_gene: TRBJ1-2; CDR3aa: CASSRDRDGYTF; CDR3nt: TGTGCCAGCTCGCGGGACCGGGATGGCTACACCTTC
v_gene: TRBV5-1; d_gene: TRBD1; abundance: .; j_gene: TRBJ2-1; CDR3aa: CASSEGQGAKNEQFF; CDR3nt: TGCGCCAGCAGCGAAGGACAGGGGGCGAAAAATGAGCAGTTCTTC
v_gene: TRBV21-1; d_gene: .; abundance: .; j_gene: TRBJ1-1; CDR3aa: CASSSQNRAQNTEAFF; CDR3nt: TGTGCCAGCAGCTCACAAAACAGGGCCCAGAACACTGAAGCTTTCTTT
v_gene: TRBV10-3; d_gene: TRBD1; abundance: few; j_gene: TRBJ2-7; CDR3aa: CAISGGTYEQYF; CDR3nt: TGTGCCATCTCAGGGGGAACCTACGAGCAGTACTTC
v_gene: TRBV2; d_gene: .; abundance: .; j_gene: TRBJ2-5; CDR3aa: CASSEAREGVDF; CDR3nt: TGTGCCAGCAGTGAAGCGCGGGAAGGGGTAGACTTC
v_gene: TRBV5-1; d_gene: TRBD1; abundance: .; j_gene: TRBJ1-1; CDR3aa: CASSLTTGTGEAFF; CDR3nt: TGCGCCAGCAGCTTAACGACAGGGACCGGAGAAGCTTTCTTT
v_gene: TRBV5-6; d_gene: .; abundance: .; j_gene: TRBJ2-2; CDR3aa: CASSLEFRAGELFF; CDR3nt: TGTGCCAGCAGCTTGGAATTTCGCGCCGGGGAGCTGTTTTTT
v_gene: TRBV9; d_gene: TRBD1; abundance: .; j_gene: TRBJ1-2; CDR3aa: CASSGPQGEFGGYTF; CDR3nt: TGTGCCAGCAGCGGCCCCCAGGGGGAGTTTGGGGGCTACACCTTC
v_gene: TRBV9; d_gene: TRBD2; abundance: .; j_gene: TRBJ2-7; CDR3aa: CASSVGAAGGYEQYF; CDR3nt: TGTGCCAGCAGCGTAGGGGCAGCGGGAGGGTACGAGCAGTACTTC
v_gene: TRBV10-3; d_gene: .; abundance: .; j_gene: TRBJ2-7; CDR3aa: CASRIPSSPLYF; CDR3nt: TGTGCCAGCCGGATTCCGAGTTCACCCCTGTACTTC
v_gene: TRBV6-6; d_gene: .; abundance: .; j_gene: TRBJ1-2; CDR3aa: CASSYRDGYTF; CDR3nt: TGTGCCAGCAGTTACCGGGATGGCTACACCTTC
v_gene: TRBV30; d_gene: .; abundance: .; j_gene: TRBJ1-4; CDR3aa: CAWSLRGTNEKLFF; CDR3nt: TGTGCCTGGAGTTTGAGGGGAACTAATGAAAAACTGTTTTTT